This TCR beta chain was sequenced during a study of T cell repertoires in cytomegalovirus infection. Study-wide results and limits: There were HLA-C-restricted CMV-specific TCR beta clonotypes dominating the ex vivo response.

Germline V lookup: CDR1 SGHAT, CDR2 FQDESV (reference sequence). V was pared by 4 bases and J by 0 bases, with 6 bases between. This CDR3 is 13 amino acids long. This clonotype has ten or more counts. Its antigen is not identified. One entry per CDR3 protein, called by TCRdb with MiXCR from the reads. The sample consists of some 350,000 distinct CDR3 sequences, around 18% of them appearing once. The V gene is TRBV11-1, the J gene TRBJ2-5; D uncertain. Sequencing was carried out using PBMCs. This TCR derives from a human donor in good health (CMV status not recorded). Some clones in this sample may be carry-over from other donors' samples. CDR3 coding DNA: TGTGCCAGCAGCTACGGTTACCAAGAGACCCAGTACTTC. The encoded protein is CASSYGYQETQYF.